This note documents a single T cell receptor (beta chain) sequence. After removal of 8 bases from V and 4 bases from J, the junction contained 13 bases not matched to a gene. The CDR3 has 15 amino acids. CDR1 and CDR2 (germline): SGHTA, FQGNSA. This sample is drawn from a study of blood T cell repertoires in COVID-19. Overall study: Whether acute or convalescent, the COVID-19 samples came from the United States, Italy and Spain. T cells, B-cell-depleted T cells, or PBMCs supplied cDNA or gDNA.

In the authors' methods: Estimates of nucleated cell counts were drawn from the amplification of reference gene primers. Method: immunoSEQ multiplex PCR; TCRdb's copy keeps in-frame clones and lacks some. That table gives V, J and clone size, and the DNA gave D and trimming. This table has some 250,000 clones, 85% to 90% appearing once. This receptor was identified in a woman in her 40s who had recovered from COVID-19. V and J are TRBV7-2 and TRBJ2-5; 7 bases line up with TRBD1. The sequenced material came from peripheral blood. The CDR3 nucleotides are TGTGCCAGCGGACCACAGGGGCGGCCGGGAGAGACCCAGTACTTC. Residues: CASGPQGRPGETQYF.